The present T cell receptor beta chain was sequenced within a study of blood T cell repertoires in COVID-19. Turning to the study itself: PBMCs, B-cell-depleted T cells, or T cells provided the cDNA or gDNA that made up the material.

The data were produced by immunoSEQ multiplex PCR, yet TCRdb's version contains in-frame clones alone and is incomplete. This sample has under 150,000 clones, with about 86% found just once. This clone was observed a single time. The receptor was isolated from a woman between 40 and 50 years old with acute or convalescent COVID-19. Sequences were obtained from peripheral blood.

The CDR3 region has the DNA TGTGCCAGCAGCTTAGCCCCCTTTTCCTACAATGAGCAGTTCTTC. This encodes CASSLAPFSYNEQFF. The V gene is TRBV7-2, the J gene TRBJ2-1; D call uncertain. The germline CDR1 and CDR2 sequences are SGHTA and FQGNSA. CDR3 length: 15 amino acids. Between the trimmed V and J ends, which lost 0 bases and 1 base, there was a span of 7 bases.